One sample yielded the 15 T cell receptor beta chains listed below, sequenced in a study of T cell responses to AZD1222 COVID-19 vaccine. TCRdb's copy holds only in-frame clones and misses some; the assay was immunoSEQ multiplex PCR. The sample yields 85,000 to 130,000 clones, roughly 88% seen once. The sample in question was peripheral blood, obtained on day 0 of AZD1222 vaccination. The source of these receptors is an adult in good health.

This clone was seen at least ten times. The J gene is TRBJ1-2, the V gene TRBV19; 7 bases map to TRBD1. The CDR3 covers 14 residues. Germline loops: CDR1 LNHDA, CDR2 SQIVND (reference sequence). J lost 2 bases, V lost 6 bases, and 6 bases had no gene match. CDR3 in amino acids: CASRSDRLNYGYTF. In nucleotides, the CDR3 is TGTGCCAGTAGGTCGGACAGGTTAAACTATGGCTACACCTTC.

This clone was recorded once. The chain links TRBV6-5 to TRBJ1-2, with D tentatively TRBD1 (5 bases). The CDR3 loop spans 13 amino acids. The germline V gene encodes CDR1 MNHEY and CDR2 SVGAGI. Trimming removed 11 bases at V and 8 bases at J, with 21 bases between. DNA for the CDR3: TGTGCCGGAACAACCGGGACCTCCAGGGGCTACACCTTC. Translating gives CAGTTGTSRGYTF.

The V and J genes are TRBV6-6 and TRBJ2-3; D is unclear. The CDR3 runs 16 residues. Germline lookup yields CDR1 MNHNY and CDR2 SVGAGI (reference sequence). V lost 0 bases and J 0 bases, leaving 10 bases between the germline ends. CDR3 nucleotide sequence: TGTGCCAGCAGTTACTCGACGCTCGGGAGCACAGATACGCAGTATTTT. Protein: CASSYSTLGSTDTQYF.

V is TRBV15 and J is TRBJ1-1; D may be TRBD1 (5 bases). Trimming removed 4 bases from V and 5 bases from J, with 14 bases in between. This CDR3 is built from 14 residues. Germline values: CDR1 LNHNV, CDR2 YYDKDF (reference sequence). CDR3 coding DNA: TGTGCCACCAGCAACCAGGGAATGGGGACTGAAGCTTTCTTT. It specifies CATSNQGMGTEAFF.

The chain employs TRBV5-6 and TRBJ2-5; D may match TRBD1 or TRBD2 (6 bases each). CDR3 length equals 16 residues. Germline V gene data show CDR1 as SGHDT and CDR2 as YYEEEE. Trimming shortened V by 7 bases and J by 2 bases, and 21 bases separated the two germline ends. CDR3 amino acids: CASGFGPGAQQETQYF. The CDR3 nucleotides read TGTGCCAGCGGATTTGGCCCGGGGGCCCAACAAGAGACCCAGTACTTC.

The V call is TRBV29-1, the J call TRBJ2-1, with 12 positions matching TRBD2. From germline, CDR1 is SQVTM and CDR2 ANQGSEA. The V gene end was trimmed by 6 bases and the J gene end by 15 bases; junction bases not matched to a gene: 12. The CDR3 contains 13 residues. CDR3 protein: CSVAGLAGSLRFF. The CDR3 region has the DNA TGCAGCGTGGCGGGACTAGCGGGCTCCTTGCGGTTCTTC.

The chain links TRBV4-2 to TRBJ1-2, with D unresolved. Germline-derived CDR1 and CDR2 are LGHNA and YNFKEQ. The CDR3 is 16 residues long. Trimming left V 3 bases short and J 5 bases short, with 19 bases between. The CDR3: CASSHRGGSTQYGYTF. The CDR3 DNA reads TGTGCCAGCAGCCATCGGGGAGGCTCGACGCAATATGGCTACACCTTC.

This clone was found once. V is TRBV27 and J is TRBJ1-5; D ambiguous. From germline, CDR1 is MNHEY and CDR2 SMNVEV (reference sequence). V was trimmed by 4 bases and J by 8 bases, leaving 15 bases between them. The CDR3 is 14 amino acids. CDR3 sequence: CASSSTAPMKPQHF. The CDR3, as DNA: TGTGCCAGCAGTTCAACCGCCCCCATGAAGCCCCAGCATTTT.

The V and J genes are TRBV15 and TRBJ1-1, with D possibly TRBD1 on 5 matching bases. Germline values: CDR1 LNHNV, CDR2 YYDKDF (reference sequence). This CDR3 comprises 17 residues. Trimming took 0 bases from V and 5 from J, leaving 19 bases between them. The CDR3 loop is CATSRDWGAGLRTEAFF. For the CDR3, the DNA is TGTGCCACCAGCAGAGATTGGGGTGCAGGGTTGAGGACTGAAGCTTTCTTT.

The chain links TRBV5-8 to TRBJ1-2; no reliable D call. The V gene lost 0 bases and the J gene lost 0 bases, with 6 bases spanning the gap. The germline CDR1 and CDR2 sequences are SGHTS and YDEGEE. The CDR3 is 14 residues long. CDR3 in amino acids: CASSLAATNYGYTF. DNA of the CDR3: TGTGCCAGCAGCTTGGCAGCCACTAACTATGGCTACACCTTC.

The chain has TRBV19 and TRBJ2-7; 8 nucleotides match TRBD2. This CDR3 has 13 amino acids. The V and J ends lost 6 bases and 3 bases, in that order; junction bases with no gene match: 4. Germline CDR1 is LNHDA and CDR2 is SQIVND (reference sequence). CDR3 nucleotide sequence: TGTGCCAGTAGGCCTAGCGGGCTCTACGAGCAGTACTTC. This gives the protein CASRPSGLYEQYF.

The chain links TRBV5-1 to TRBJ1-3; tentatively, D is TRBD1 (6 bases). The CDR3 totals 14 residues. V lost 4 bases to trimming and J lost 7 bases, with 15 bases between them. The germline CDR1 and CDR2 sequences are SGHRS and YFSETQ. CDR3 in DNA: TGCGCCAGCAGCCAGTCACAGGGCGATAACACCATATATTTT. Its protein is CASSQSQGDNTIYF.

The CDR3 bases are TGTGCCAGCAGCTTAGGATCCCAGTCCTACGAGCAGTACTTC. It codes for CASSLGSQSYEQYF. V usage is TRBV11-3 and J usage is TRBJ2-7; D gene uncertain. Trimming left V 1 base short and J 1 base short, with 8 bases between. Germline CDR1 is SGHNT and CDR2 is YENEEA. The CDR3 sequence is 14 residues long. Combining the CDR3 with reference TRBV11-3 and TRBJ2-7 gives the whole variable domain EAGVVQSPRYKIIEKKQPVAFWCNPISGHNTLYWYLQNLGQGPELLIRYENEEAVDDSQLPKDRFSAERLKGVDSTLKIQPAELGDSAVYLCASSLGSQSYEQYFGPGTRLTVT.

The V and J genes are TRBV3-1 (or the pseudogene TRBV3-2) and TRBJ2-7; no definite D call. The germline CDR1 and CDR2 sequences are LGHDT and YNNKEL (reference sequence). The CDR3 totals 11 residues. V shed 3 bases and J shed 3 bases, with 3 bases lying between them. The CDR3: CASSQVYEQYF. The CDR3 bases are TGTGCCAGCAGCCAGGTCTACGAGCAGTACTTC.

The chain joins TRBV11-3 to TRBJ2-3; D ambiguous. Germline loops: CDR1 SGHNT, CDR2 YENEEA. V was pared by 5 bases and J by 5 bases, with 8 bases between. This CDR3 has 12 amino acids. For the CDR3, the DNA is TGTGCCAGCAGCCCGACGGGAGATACGCAGTATTTT. Translated: CASSPTGDTQYF.